This T cell receptor beta chain was documented in a study of blood T cell repertoires in COVID-19 (dated by TCRdb to about 2020). With regard to the full study: The collaborator samples originated in the United States, Italy and Spain and spanned the acute and convalescent phases of COVID-19. The material from the prospective study consisted of cDNA or gDNA derived from T cells, B-cell-depleted T cells, or PBMCs. Subjects who had been exposed to COVID-19, were actively infected with it, or had recovered from it provided the deeply sampled blood TCRbeta repertoires that made up the dataset. The repertoires were released in a freely available public database meant as a resource for research on the immune response to SARS-CoV-2. The samples were drawn from the first 160 participants of the ongoing ImmuneRACE study and from over 950 subjects provided by 6 global collaborators. A de-identified subject ID, COVID-19 status, age in years and sex were almost always included in the sample metadata. Where available, HLA class I and class II types were taken from metadata supplied by the sample provider and were not determined by assay-based typing.

A word on this clone: Its antigen is not yet known. No much larger clonotype is one base removed from it; base qualities were not supplied.

The CDR3 numbers 17 residues from cysteine through phenylalanine. The entry retains the CDR3 DNA only, 51 bases that are in frame from base 1. V trim: 4 bases; J trim: 6 bases; unmatched bases: 7. Sequences MDHEN (CDR1) and SYDVKM (CDR2) are obtained from the germline V gene. TCRbeta CDR3 regions were amplified from genomic DNA using the immunoSEQ Assay, a bias-controlled multiplex PCR. The authors processed their data as follows. Within the assay, amplification of reference gene primers was used to estimate how many nucleated cells each sample contained. To quantify the absolute abundance of each unique TCRbeta CDR3 rearrangement, sequence reads were collapsed and filtered. For each sample, productive Simpson clonality was calculated by taking the square root of Simpson's diversity index across productive rearrangements. Sourced from immuneACCESS, this table was stored by TCRdb with only in-frame sequences that have V and J called. A share of the clones is absent; for the studies checked, an unresolved V gene accounts for under half, and the remainder has no known explanation. That table gives V, J and clone size, and the DNA gave D and trimming. The sample table contains under 300,000 clones; only one count was recorded for 86% of them. The ten largest account for roughly 12% of the sample.

Whole blood was collected in K2EDTA tubes by collaborating institutions according to the institutions' own protocols. Collaborator samples were shipped for TCRbeta analysis as frozen whole blood, isolated PBMCs, or DNA extracted from either sample type. The paper's findings and limits, for the study overall: The quantity of clinical and demographic metadata differed by source and by participant and was supplied without curation.

The sample was peripheral blood. Recombination joined TRBV28 with TRBJ2-3; TRBD2 aligns with 16 central bases. The receptor comes from a man at least 80 years old with acute or convalescent COVID-19. The nucleotides read TGTGCCAGCAGTTCCCCCGGGACTAGCGGGGGGGCGGATACGCAGTATTTT. The resulting protein is CASSSPGTSGGADTQYF.